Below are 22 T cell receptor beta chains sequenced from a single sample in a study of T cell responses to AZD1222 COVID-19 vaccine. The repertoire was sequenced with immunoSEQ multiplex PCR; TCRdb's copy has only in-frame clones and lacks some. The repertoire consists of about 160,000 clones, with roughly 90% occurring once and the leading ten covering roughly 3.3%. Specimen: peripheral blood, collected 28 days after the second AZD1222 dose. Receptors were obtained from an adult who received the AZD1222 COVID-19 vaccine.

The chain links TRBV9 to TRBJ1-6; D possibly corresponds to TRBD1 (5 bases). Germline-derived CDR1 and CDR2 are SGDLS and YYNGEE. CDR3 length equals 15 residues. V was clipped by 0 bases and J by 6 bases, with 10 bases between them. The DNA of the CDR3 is TGTGCCAGCAGCGTAGGTCAGGGACTTAATTCACCCCTCCACTTT. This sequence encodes CASSVGQGLNSPLHF.

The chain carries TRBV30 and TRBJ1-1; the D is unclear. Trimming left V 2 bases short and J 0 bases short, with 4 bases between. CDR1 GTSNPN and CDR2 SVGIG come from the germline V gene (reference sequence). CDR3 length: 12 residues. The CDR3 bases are TGTGCCTGGAGTCCGATGAACACTGAAGCTTTCTTT. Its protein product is CAWSPMNTEAFF.

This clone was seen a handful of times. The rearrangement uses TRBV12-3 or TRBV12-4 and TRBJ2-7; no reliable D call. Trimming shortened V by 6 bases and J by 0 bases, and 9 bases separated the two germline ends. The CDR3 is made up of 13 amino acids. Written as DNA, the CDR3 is TGTGCCAGCAGCGTTGTTAGCTCCTACGAGCAGTACTTC. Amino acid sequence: CASSVVSSYEQYF.

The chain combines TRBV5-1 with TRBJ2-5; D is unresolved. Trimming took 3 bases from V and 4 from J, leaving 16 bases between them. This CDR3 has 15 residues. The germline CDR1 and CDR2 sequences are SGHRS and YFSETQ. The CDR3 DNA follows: TGCGCCAGCAGCTCCTCGCGGCCGGAGCTAGAGACCCAGTACTTC. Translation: CASSSSRPELETQYF.

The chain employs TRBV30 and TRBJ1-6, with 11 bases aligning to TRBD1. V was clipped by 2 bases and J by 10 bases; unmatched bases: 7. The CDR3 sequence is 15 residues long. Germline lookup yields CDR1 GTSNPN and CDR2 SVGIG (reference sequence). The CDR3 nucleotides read TGTGCCTGGAGTCGACCGGGACAGGGGGGCTCACCCCTCCACTTT. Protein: CAWSRPGQGGSPLHF.

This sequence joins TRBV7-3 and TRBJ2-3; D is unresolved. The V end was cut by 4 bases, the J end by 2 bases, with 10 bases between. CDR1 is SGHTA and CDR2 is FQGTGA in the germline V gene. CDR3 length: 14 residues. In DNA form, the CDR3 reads TGTGCCAGCAGCTCCAGTCTGGTCACAGATACGCAGTATTTT. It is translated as CASSSSLVTDTQYF.

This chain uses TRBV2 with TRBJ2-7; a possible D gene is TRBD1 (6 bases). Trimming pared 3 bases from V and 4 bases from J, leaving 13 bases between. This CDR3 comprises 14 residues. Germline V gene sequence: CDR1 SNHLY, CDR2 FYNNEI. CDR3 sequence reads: CASSERQVRYEQYF. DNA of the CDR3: TGTGCCAGCAGTGAGAGACAGGTCAGGTACGAGCAGTACTTC.

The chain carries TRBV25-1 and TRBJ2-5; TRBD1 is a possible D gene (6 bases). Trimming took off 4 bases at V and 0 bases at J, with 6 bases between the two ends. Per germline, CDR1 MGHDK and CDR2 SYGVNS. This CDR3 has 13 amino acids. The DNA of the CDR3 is TGTGCCAGCAGTGGGGACAACCAAGAGACCCAGTACTTC. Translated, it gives CASSGDNQETQYF.

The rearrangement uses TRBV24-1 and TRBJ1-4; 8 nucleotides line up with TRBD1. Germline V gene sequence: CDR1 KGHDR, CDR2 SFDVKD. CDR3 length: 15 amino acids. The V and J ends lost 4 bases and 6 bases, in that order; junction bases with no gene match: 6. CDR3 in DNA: TGTGCCACCAGTGACCCATCGACAGGGGATGAAAAACTGTTTTTT. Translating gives CATSDPSTGDEKLFF.

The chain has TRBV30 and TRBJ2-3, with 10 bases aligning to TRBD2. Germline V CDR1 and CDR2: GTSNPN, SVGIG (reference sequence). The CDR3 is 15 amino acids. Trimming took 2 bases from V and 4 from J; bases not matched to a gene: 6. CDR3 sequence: CAWSFTGTSADTQYF. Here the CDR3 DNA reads TGTGCCTGGAGTTTCACCGGGACTAGCGCAGATACGCAGTATTTT.

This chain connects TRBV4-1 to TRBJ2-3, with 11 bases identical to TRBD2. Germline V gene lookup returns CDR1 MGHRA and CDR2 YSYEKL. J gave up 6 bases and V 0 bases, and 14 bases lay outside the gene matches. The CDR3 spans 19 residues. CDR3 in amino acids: CASSQDSPVLAGVWDTQYF. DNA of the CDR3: TGCGCCAGCAGCCAAGATAGTCCCGTACTAGCGGGAGTGTGGGATACGCAGTATTTT.

The DNA of the CDR3 is TGTGCCAGCAGCCAAGGGACGGGACTAGCGGGTTACTCCTACAATGAGCAGTTCTTC. This translates into CASSQGTGLAGYSYNEQFF. This chain connects TRBV14 to TRBJ2-1, with 12 bases that match TRBD2. The CDR3 consists of 19 residues. Germline loops: CDR1 SGHDN, CDR2 FVKESK. The ends lost 1 base at V and 0 bases at J; junction bases unmatched: 7.

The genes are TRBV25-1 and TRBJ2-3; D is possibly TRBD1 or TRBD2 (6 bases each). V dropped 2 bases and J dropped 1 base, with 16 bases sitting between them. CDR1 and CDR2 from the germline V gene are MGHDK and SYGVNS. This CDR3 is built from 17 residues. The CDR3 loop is CASSEMGGDVGTDTQYF. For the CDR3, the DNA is TGTGCCAGCAGTGAAATGGGGGGCGACGTGGGCACAGATACGCAGTATTTT.

CDR3 bases: TGTGCCAGGAGTCCACATAAGCAGGGAATCTGTGGCTACACCTTC. Amino acids: CARSPHKQGICGYTF. This sequence joins TRBV21-1 and TRBJ1-2; no check of the table's D call, TRBD1, against the DNA was made. TRBV21-1 is a known pseudogene. This CDR3 spans 15 amino acids.

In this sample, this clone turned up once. CDR3 bases: TGCGCCAGCAGTGAGTATGGAGATCAGCCCCAGCATTTT. This encodes CASSEYGDQPQHF. This rearrangement joins TRBV10-1 to TRBJ1-5; D not certain. Looked up from germline, CDR1 is WNHNN and CDR2 is SYGVQD (reference sequence). CDR3 length: 13 residues. The V end was cut by 1 base, the J end by 5 bases, with 6 bases between.

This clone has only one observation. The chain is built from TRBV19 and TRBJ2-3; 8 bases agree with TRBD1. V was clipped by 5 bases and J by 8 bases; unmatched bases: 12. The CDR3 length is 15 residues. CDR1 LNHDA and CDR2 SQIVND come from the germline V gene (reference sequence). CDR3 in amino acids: CASSVAGDRWGTQYF. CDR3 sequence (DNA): TGTGCCAGTAGTGTCGCCGGGGACAGGTGGGGTACGCAGTATTTT.

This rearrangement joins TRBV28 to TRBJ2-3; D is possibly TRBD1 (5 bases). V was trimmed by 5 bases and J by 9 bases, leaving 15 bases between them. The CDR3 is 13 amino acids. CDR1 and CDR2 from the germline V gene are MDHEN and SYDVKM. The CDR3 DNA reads TGTGCCAGCAGTCTGGGGCGGCAAAGGACGCAGTATTTT. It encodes CASSLGRQRTQYF.

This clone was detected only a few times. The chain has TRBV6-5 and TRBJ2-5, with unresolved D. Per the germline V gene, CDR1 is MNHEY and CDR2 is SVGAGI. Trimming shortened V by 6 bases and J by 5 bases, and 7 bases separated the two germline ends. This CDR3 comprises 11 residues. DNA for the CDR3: TGTGCCAGCAGGGATAGGGAGACCCAGTACTTC. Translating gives CASRDRETQYF.

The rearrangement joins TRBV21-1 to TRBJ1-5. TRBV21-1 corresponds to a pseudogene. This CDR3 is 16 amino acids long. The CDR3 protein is CASGHARGGPYQPQHF. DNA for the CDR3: TGTGCCAGCGGACATGCTCGGGGGGGTCCCTATCAGCCCCAGCATTTT.

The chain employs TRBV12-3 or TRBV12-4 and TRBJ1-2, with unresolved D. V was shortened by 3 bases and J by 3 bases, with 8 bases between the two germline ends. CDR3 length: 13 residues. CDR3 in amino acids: CASSFGGHYGYTF. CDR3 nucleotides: TGTGCCAGCAGTTTTGGAGGGCACTATGGCTACACCTTC.

Written as DNA, the CDR3 is TGTGCCAGCAGTTACTCGGGCAGAAGACAGCCCCAGCATTTT. Translating it yields CASSYSGRRQPQHF. This chain joins TRBV6-2 or TRBV6-3 and TRBJ1-5; D call uncertain. V was pared by 0 bases and J by 7 bases, with 10 bases between. CDR3 size: 14 residues. The germline V gene has CDR1 MNHEY and CDR2 SVGEGT.

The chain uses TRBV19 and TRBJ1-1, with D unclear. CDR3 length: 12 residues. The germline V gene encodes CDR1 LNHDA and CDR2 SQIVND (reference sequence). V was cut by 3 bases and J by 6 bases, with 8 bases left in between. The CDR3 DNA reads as TGTGCCAGTAGTATGTTGACGGCTGAAGCTTTCTTT. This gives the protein CASSMLTAEAFF.